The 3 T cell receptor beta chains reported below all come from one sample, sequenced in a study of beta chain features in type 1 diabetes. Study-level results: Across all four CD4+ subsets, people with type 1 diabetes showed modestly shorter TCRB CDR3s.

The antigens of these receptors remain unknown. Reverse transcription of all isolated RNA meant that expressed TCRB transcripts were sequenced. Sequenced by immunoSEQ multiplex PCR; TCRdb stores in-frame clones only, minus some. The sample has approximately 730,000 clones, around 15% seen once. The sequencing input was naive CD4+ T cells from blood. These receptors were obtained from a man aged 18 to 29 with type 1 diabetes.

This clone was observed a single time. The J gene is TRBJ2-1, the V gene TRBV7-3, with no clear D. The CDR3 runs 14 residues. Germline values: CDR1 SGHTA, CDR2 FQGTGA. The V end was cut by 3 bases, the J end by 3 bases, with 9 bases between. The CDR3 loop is CASSFSKDYNEQFF. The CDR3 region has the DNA TGTGCCAGCAGCTTTTCGAAGGACTACAATGAGCAGTTCTTC.

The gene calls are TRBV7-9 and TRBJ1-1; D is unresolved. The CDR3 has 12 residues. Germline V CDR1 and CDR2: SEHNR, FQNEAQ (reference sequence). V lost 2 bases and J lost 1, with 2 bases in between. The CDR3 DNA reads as TGTGCCAGCAGCTTACAGAACACTGAAGCTTTCTTT. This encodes CASSLQNTEAFF.

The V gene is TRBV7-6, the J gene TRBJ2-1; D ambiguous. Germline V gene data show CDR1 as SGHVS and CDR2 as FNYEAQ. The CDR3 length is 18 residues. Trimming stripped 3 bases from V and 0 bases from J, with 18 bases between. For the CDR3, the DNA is TGTGCCAGCAGCTTCTTCGGCGGCCTCCCTAGCTCCTACAATGAGCAGTTCTTC. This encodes CASSFFGGLPSSYNEQFF.